Listed below are T cell receptor beta chains from one sample, sequenced in a study of regulatory T cells in long-lasting Graves disease. TCRdb recomputed calls from the multiplex PCR reads with MiXCR, one row per CDR3 protein. The repertoire holds around 450,000 distinct CDR3 sequences, with about 15% as singletons. These data are also associated with another study on T cells in Graves' hyperthyroidism and ophthalmopathy.

The sample here was peripheral blood mononuclear cells (PBMCs), taken at new diagnosis, from a patient treated with antithyroid drugs. These receptors were collected from a woman aged 40 to 55 with Graves disease. CDR3s include the opening cysteine and the closing phenylalanine or tryptophan. The order of the fields is D gene, V gene, J gene, clone size, CDR3 protein, CDR3 DNA. The D gene is left open where the match is weak. Clone size is stated in some rows and not others, as once, few, many or a class when expanded.

-	TRBV20-1	TRBJ2-7	many	CSAAGPPGYEQYF	TGCAGTGCTGCCGGCCCCCCGGGGTACGAGCAGTACTTC
-	TRBV7-2	TRBJ2-6	many	CASSPPRIGANVLTF	TGTGCCAGCAGCCCCCCTCGGATCGGGGCCAACGTCCTGACTTTC
-	TRBV7-9	TRBJ2-7	many	CASSPSAGFPYEQYF	TGTGCCAGCAGCCCATCGGCTGGCTTTCCCTACGAGCAGTACTTC
-	TRBV11-3	TRBJ1-5	many	CASRNQPQHF	TGTGCCAGCAGAAATCAGCCCCAGCATTTT
-	TRBV20-1	TRBJ2-1	many	CSAREANEQFF	TGCAGTGCTAGAGAGGCAAATGAGCAGTTCTTC
-	TRBV19	TRBJ1-2	few	CASSGASGLGNLYGYTF	TGTGCCAGTAGTGGGGCCAGCGGGCTGGGAAATCTGTATGGCTACACCTTC
-	TRBV6-1	TRBJ2-7	many	CASSEAGRAYEQYF	TGTGCCAGCAGTGAAGCCGGCAGGGCCTACGAGCAGTACTTC
TRBD2	TRBV11-2	TRBJ2-1	once	CASSLGAGGVDEQFF	TGTGCCAGCAGCTTAGGGGCGGGAGGAGTCGATGAGCAGTTCTTC
TRBD1	TRBV29-1	TRBJ1-3	-	CSVRIILPQGANMSGNTIYF	TGCAGCGTTCGAATAATTCTCCCGCAGGGGGCAAATATGTCTGGAAACACCATATATTTT
TRBD1	TRBV19	TRBJ1-1	-	CASSLTGVRTEAFF	TGTGCCAGTAGTTTGACAGGGGTTAGGACTGAAGCTTTCTTT
-	TRBV10-3	TRBJ2-1	many	CAISESKAIEQFF	TGTGCCATCAGTGAGTCTAAAGCGATAGAGCAGTTCTTC
TRBD1	TRBV25-1	TRBJ2-1	-	CASSEYFGDRDRAYNEQFF	TGTGCCAGCAGTGAATATTTCGGAGACCGGGACAGGGCTTACAATGAGCAGTTCTTC
TRBD1	TRBV10-2	TRBJ2-1	few	CASKDRGDEQFF	TGCGCCAGCAAAGACAGGGGAGATGAGCAGTTCTTC
-	TRBV2	TRBJ2-7	many	CASRPGHITYEQYF	TGTGCCAGCCGTCCGGGACACATTACCTACGAGCAGTACTTC
-	TRBV28	TRBJ1-4	many	CASSKAAEAEKLFF	TGTGCCAGCAGTAAGGCGGCAGAGGCTGAAAAACTGTTTTTT
-	TRBV28	TRBJ2-5	many	CASTREGASQETQYF	TGTGCCAGCACCCGGGAGGGGGCATCCCAAGAGACCCAGTACTTC
-	TRBV3-1	TRBJ1-6	few	CASTRGGGDLGPLHF	TGTGCCAGCACCCGAGGGGGAGGGGACCTCGGGCCCCTCCACTTT
-	TRBV7-9	TRBJ1-3	few	CASSLAQGNTIYF	TGTGCCAGCAGCTTAGCACAGGGAAACACCATATATTTT
-	TRBV6-1	TRBJ1-2	-	CASSEINYGYTF	TGTGCCAGCAGTGAGATTAACTATGGCTACACCTTC
-	TRBV19	TRBJ1-6	many	CASSIRGPEDYNSPLHF	TGTGCCAGTAGTATTCGGGGGCCGGAGGACTATAATTCACCCCTCCACTTT
-	TRBV4-1	TRBJ2-1	-	CASSQDHTGSFHNEQFF	TGCGCCAGCAGCCAAGATCACACAGGGTCGTTCCACAATGAGCAGTTCTTC
-	TRBV12-3/TRBV12-4	TRBJ2-2	many	CASSLPDMNTGELFF	TGTGCCAGCAGTTTACCAGACATGAACACCGGGGAGCTGTTTTTT
-	TRBV30	TRBJ2-3	few	CAWVGGITDTQYF	TGTGCCTGGGTGGGGGGCATCACAGATACGCAGTATTTT
TRBD1	TRBV11-3	TRBJ1-1	many	CASSTYYKAGGADTEAFF	TGTGCCAGCAGCACATATTACAAGGCAGGGGGCGCGGACACTGAAGCTTTCTTT
TRBD2	TRBV2	TRBJ2-3	-	CASNGGSGGDTQYF	TGTGCCAGCAACGGGGGGTCTGGGGGAGATACGCAGTATTTT
-	TRBV9	TRBJ2-3	many	CASSTTVSGSTDTQYF	TGTGCCAGCAGTACCACCGTATCCGGGAGCACAGATACGCAGTATTTT
-	TRBV12-3/TRBV12-4	TRBJ2-3	many	CASSLVDSPSTDTQYF	TGTGCCAGCAGTTTAGTAGACAGCCCTAGCACAGATACGCAGTATTTT
-	TRBV30	TRBJ1-3	many	CAWSRIAGNTIYF	TGTGCCTGGAGTCGAATTGCTGGAAACACCATATATTTT
TRBD2	TRBV20-1	TRBJ2-4	-	CSASIVGGPSKNIQYF	TGCAGTGCTAGTATAGTGGGAGGGCCGTCCAAAAACATTCAGTACTTC
-	TRBV4-1	TRBJ2-5	few	CASSQVLTAQETQYF	TGCGCCAGCAGCCAAGTTCTTACAGCTCAAGAGACCCAGTACTTC
-	TRBV6-2/TRBV6-3	TRBJ2-7	-	CASSYSRANEQYF	TGTGCCAGCAGTTACTCGAGAGCCAACGAGCAGTACTTC
-	TRBV10-3	TRBJ1-1	many	CAIRFGSETEAFF	TGTGCCATCAGATTTGGGAGTGAAACTGAAGCTTTCTTT
-	TRBV11-3	TRBJ2-2	many	CASSFTGRNTGELFF	TGTGCCAGCAGCTTTACCGGGAGGAACACCGGGGAGCTGTTTTTT
TRBD1	TRBV29-1	TRBJ1-3	-	CSVEDLHPQGGTGNTIYF	TGCAGCGTTGAAGATCTTCACCCCCAGGGGGGGACTGGAAACACCATATATTTT
TRBD2	TRBV12-3/TRBV12-4	TRBJ2-3	-	CASSLEASGRGTDTQYF	TGTGCCAGCAGTTTAGAGGCTAGCGGGAGAGGTACAGATACGCAGTATTTT
TRBD1	TRBV12-3/TRBV12-4	TRBJ2-1	many	CASTPTQGQGVNEQFF	TGTGCCAGCACCCCGACCCAGGGACAGGGGGTAAATGAGCAGTTCTTC
-	TRBV5-1	TRBJ2-6	few	CASSQDLGTSGANVLTF	TGCGCCAGCAGCCAAGATTTGGGGACCTCTGGGGCCAACGTCCTGACTTTC
TRBD1	TRBV7-2	TRBJ2-7	-	CASSWTGESSYEQYF	TGTGCCAGCAGCTGGACAGGGGAAAGCTCCTACGAGCAGTACTTC
-	TRBV7-8	TRBJ2-1	many	CASTPYEGSSYNEQFF	TGTGCCAGCACCCCCTATGAGGGTAGCTCCTACAATGAGCAGTTCTTC
-	TRBV27	TRBJ2-1	-	CASSPTVGDNSYYEQFF	TGTGCCAGCAGTCCAACCGTTGGGGACAACAGCTACTATGAGCAGTTCTTC
TRBD2	TRBV20-1	TRBJ2-3	-	CSARDRWGTSGRVSEEDTQYF	TGCAGTGCTAGAGATAGGTGGGGGACTAGCGGGAGGGTAAGCGAGGAAGATACGCAGTATTTT
TRBD2	TRBV28	TRBJ2-3	many	CASSSHGTSGTDTQYF	TGTGCCAGCAGTTCTCACGGGACTAGCGGCACAGATACGCAGTATTTT
-	TRBV7-3	TRBJ2-7	few	CASSETHGTLNYEQYF	TGTGCCAGCAGCGAGACTCACGGGACTTTAAACTACGAGCAGTACTTC
-	TRBV5-4	TRBJ2-5	-	CASSLWGRQETQYF	TGTGCCAGCAGCTTGTGGGGCAGGCAAGAGACCCAGTACTTC
-	TRBV28	TRBJ2-2	-	CASHDWKGPGELFF	TGTGCCAGCCACGACTGGAAAGGTCCCGGGGAGCTGTTTTTT
-	TRBV6-1	TRBJ1-4	-	CASSERRGAEKLFF	TGTGCCAGCAGTGAAAGGAGGGGCGCTGAGAAACTGTTTTTT
TRBD2	TRBV7-3	TRBJ2-1	many	CASSSELADNEQFF	TGTGCCAGCAGCTCGGAACTAGCGGACAATGAGCAGTTCTTC
TRBD2	TRBV9	TRBJ2-7	many	CASSISGSPYEQYF	TGTGCCAGCAGCATTAGCGGGAGTCCCTACGAGCAGTACTTC
-	TRBV7-2	TRBJ2-1	many	CASSLAPLREQFF	TGTGCCAGCAGCTTAGCCCCGCTGCGGGAGCAGTTCTTC
-	TRBV5-1	TRBJ1-1	-	CASSFRRHQLGTEAFF	TGCGCCAGCAGCTTTAGGAGACACCAACTTGGCACTGAAGCTTTCTTT
-	TRBV12-3/TRBV12-4	TRBJ1-1	many	CASSTTAQNTEAFF	TGTGCCAGCAGTACGACAGCCCAGAACACTGAAGCTTTCTTT
-	TRBV13	TRBJ2-7	many	CASSLGDNYEQYF	TGTGCCAGCAGCTTAGGGGACAACTACGAGCAGTACTTC
TRBD1	TRBV13	TRBJ2-5	-	CASSSSVRGGEETQYF	TGTGCCAGCAGCTCCTCCGTGCGAGGGGGCGAGGAGACCCAGTACTTC
-	TRBV19	TRBJ1-5	many	CASSSRSYDQPQHF	TGTGCCAGTAGCAGCAGGTCCTATGATCAGCCCCAGCATTTT
TRBD1	TRBV27	TRBJ1-1	-	CASSPTGETEAFF	TGTGCCAGCAGTCCGACAGGGGAGACTGAAGCTTTCTTT
-	TRBV7-9	TRBJ1-2	many	CASSLGGDYGYTF	TGTGCCAGCAGCTTAGGCGGGGACTATGGCTACACCTTC
TRBD2	TRBV20-1	TRBJ2-1	few	CSARGFREDYNEQFF	TGCAGTGCTAGAGGTTTCCGGGAGGATTACAATGAGCAGTTCTTC
-	TRBV11-2	TRBJ2-2	many	CASSSRPELFF	TGTGCCAGCAGCTCCCGACCGGAGCTGTTTTTT
TRBD2	TRBV7-8	TRBJ2-2	many	CASSLSRTSGSYGELFF	TGTGCCAGCAGCTTATCAAGGACTAGCGGGAGTTACGGGGAGCTGTTTTTT
-	TRBV6-1	TRBJ1-2	few	CASSKTTNYGYTF	TGTGCCAGCAGTAAGACAACTAACTATGGCTACACCTTC